A selection of T cell receptor beta chains follows, all from one sample in a study of human T cells and chemical hapten exposure. One entry per CDR3 protein results from TCRdb running MiXCR on the RACE reads. Found here are some 89,000 distinct CDR3 sequences, 25% to 30% of them singletons; the top ten hold about 9.3%. Material: whole blood, obtained in connection with sensitization to the hapten diphenylcyclopropenone (DPC). Every receptor here comes from a man in his forties or fifties with alopecia areata. Some clones in this sample may be carry-over from other donors' samples. The CDR3 runs from the conserved cysteine through the conserved F or W. A D gene is named only where the DNA matches it firmly. The size of a clone is reported for some rows only, either as once, few or many, or as a class for expanded clones.

TRBJ2-5 TRBV20-1 . . CSAGDQDRQETQYF TGCAGTGCGGGGGACCAGGACCGCCAAGAGACCCAGTACTTC
TRBJ2-5 TRBV7-3 . TRBD1 CASSKTGGETQYF TGTGCCAGCAGCAAGACAGGGGGTGAGACCCAGTACTTC
TRBJ1-5 TRBV7-9 once TRBD1 CASRLNQGAQPQHF TGTGCCAGCAGATTAAATCAGGGGGCTCAGCCCCAGCATTTT
TRBJ2-1 TRBV19 . TRBD2 CASSAGLAGGHEQFF TGTGCCAGTAGTGCGGGACTAGCGGGAGGCCATGAGCAGTTCTTC
TRBJ2-1 TRBV7-9 . . CASSFGRGDEQFF TGTGCCAGCAGCTTCGGCCGCGGGGATGAGCAGTTCTTC
TRBJ1-1 TRBV5-1 . TRBD1 CASSRTGETEAFF TGCGCCAGCAGCCGGACAGGGGAGACTGAAGCTTTCTTT
TRBJ2-3 TRBV20-1 few . CSAPPRISEGTDTQYF TGCAGTGCCCCCCCCCGTATCAGCGAGGGCACAGATACGCAGTATTTT
TRBJ2-3 TRBV12-3/TRBV12-4 few . CASSLWVTWGTDTQYF TGTGCCAGCAGTTTATGGGTTACTTGGGGCACAGATACGCAGTATTTT
TRBJ1-3 TRBV3-1 once . CASSQGLTGNTIYF TGTGCCAGCAGCCAAGGTCTCACTGGAAACACCATATATTTT
TRBJ2-3 TRBV6-6 . . CASSDSGYSPLTDTQYF TGTGCCAGCAGTGATTCAGGGTATTCTCCTCTCACAGATACGCAGTATTTT
TRBJ2-3 TRBV20-1 few TRBD1 CSAKTGLRTDTQYF TGCAGTGCTAAGACAGGGCTACGCACAGATACGCAGTATTTT
TRBJ1-1 TRBV6-5 . TRBD1 CASSYSKIWTGSYEAFF TGTGCCAGCAGTTACTCGAAAATCTGGACAGGGAGTTATGAAGCTTTCTTT
TRBJ1-1 TRBV5-4 . TRBD1 CASSTGQGAVTEAFF TGTGCCAGCAGTACAGGACAGGGGGCTGTCACTGAAGCTTTCTTT
TRBJ1-3 TRBV18 . . CASSPFSQDGYGNTIYF TGTGCCAGCTCACCATTTTCCCAGGATGGGTATGGAAACACCATATATTTT
TRBJ2-7 TRBV28 . . CASSPQVWGKGGF TGTGCCAGCAGTCCACAGGTTTGGGGAAAGGGGGGCTTC
TRBJ1-2 TRBV20-1 . . CSARADRDYYGYTF TGCAGTGCTAGAGCGGACAGAGACTACTATGGCTACACCTTC
TRBJ2-1 TRBV24-1 . TRBD2 CATSDSPGLTYNEQFF TGTGCCACCAGTGATTCCCCGGGACTAACGTACAATGAGCAGTTCTTC
TRBJ2-7 TRBV20-1 few . CSARSPTGQYF TGCAGTGCTCGAAGCCCCACGGGGCAGTACTTC
TRBJ2-3 TRBV7-2 few TRBD2 CASRAGGPKTDTQYF TGTGCCAGCCGGGCGGGAGGGCCCAAGACAGATACGCAGTATTTT
TRBJ1-1 TRBV5-1 . . CASSSDLNTEAFF TGCGCCAGCAGCTCTGACTTGAACACTGAAGCTTTCTTT